A selection of T cell receptor beta chains follows, all from one sample in a study of T-cell reconstitution after alpha-beta-depleted transplantation in children. TCRdb reprocessed the PCR reads via MiXCR and lists one record per CDR3 protein. The sample includes fewer than 350,000 distinct CDR3 sequences, just over 7.5% of them seen just once. Sequences were derived from peripheral blood, sampled 360 days after TCRalphabeta/CD19-depleted stem cell transplant. These receptors were taken from a female patient aged 2 to 10 who had a stem cell transplant for Fanconi anemia, so the T cells may come from the graft donor. Both conserved end residues are part of each CDR3. A D gene is named only where the DNA matches it firmly. Size values are once, few and many counts, or a class for expanded clones, and some rows have none.

V gene	clone size	D gene	J gene	CDR3 protein	CDR3 DNA
TRBV28	few	TRBD2	TRBJ2-1	CASSSASGGAGNEQFF	TGTGCCAGCAGTTCCGCTAGCGGGGGGGCCGGCAATGAGCAGTTCTTC
TRBV4-3	many	.	TRBJ2-2	CASSPYRAGAGELFF	TGCGCCAGCAGCCCGTACAGGGCGGGGGCCGGGGAGCTGTTTTTT
TRBV7-3	few	TRBD2	TRBJ2-1	CASSSSGGHNEQFF	TGTGCCAGCAGCTCCTCGGGGGGGCACAATGAGCAGTTCTTC
TRBV7-9	many	TRBD2	TRBJ2-3	CASSSGGVSSTDTQYF	TGTGCCAGCAGCAGCGGGGGGGTTTCTAGCACAGATACGCAGTATTTT
TRBV29-1	few	.	TRBJ2-7	CSATETGDQSYEQYF	TGCAGCGCCACAGAAACAGGTGATCAATCCTACGAGCAGTACTTC
TRBV6-1	.	TRBD1	TRBJ1-4	CASGRDRNEKLFF	TGTGCCAGTGGTCGGGACAGGAATGAAAAACTGTTTTTT
TRBV5-6	.	.	TRBJ1-1	CASLKQGPWGAEAFF	TGTGCCAGCCTAAAACAGGGACCGTGGGGGGCTGAAGCTTTCTTT
TRBV11-2	many	.	TRBJ2-7	CASSFGGSGSYEQYF	TGTGCCAGCAGCTTTGGCGGTAGCGGCTCCTACGAGCAGTACTTC
TRBV6-5	many	.	TRBJ2-3	CASSYSIPSRGDTQYF	TGTGCCAGCAGTTACTCGATCCCTTCTAGAGGAGATACGCAGTATTTT
TRBV27	few	.	TRBJ1-1	CATSWGSYTEAFF	TGTGCCACCTCTTGGGGGTCGTACACTGAAGCTTTCTTT
TRBV18	few	.	TRBJ2-3	CASSPLVYTDTQYF	TGTGCCAGCTCACCATTAGTCTACACAGATACGCAGTATTTT
TRBV11-1	few	.	TRBJ1-1	CASSLLVRGWGYTEAFF	TGTGCCAGCAGCTTACTGGTTCGAGGGTGGGGGTACACTGAAGCTTTCTTT
TRBV20-1	few	TRBD2	TRBJ2-7	CSANYGLAPYEQYF	TGCAGTGCTAATTACGGACTAGCGCCCTACGAGCAGTACTTC
TRBV5-1	many	.	TRBJ2-7	CASSLRDPSYEQYF	TGCGCCAGCAGCTTGCGGGACCCATCCTACGAGCAGTACTTC
TRBV28	few	.	TRBJ1-1	CASSLWDLVGTEAFF	TGTGCCAGCAGTTTATGGGACCTGGTTGGCACTGAAGCTTTCTTT
TRBV9	few	.	TRBJ2-1	CASSVNIVSQGRGNEQFF	TGTGCCAGCAGCGTAAATATAGTCTCCCAGGGTCGAGGCAATGAGCAGTTCTTC
TRBV25-1	few	.	TRBJ1-3	CASKDWGVVDTIYF	TGTGCCAGCAAGGACTGGGGGGTCGTTGACACCATATATTTT
TRBV7-6	.	TRBD1	TRBJ1-2	CASSLASGGAGYGYTF	TGTGCCAGCAGCTTAGCCTCAGGGGGCGCCGGCTATGGCTACACCTTC
TRBV27	many	TRBD1	TRBJ2-1	CASCIRDRGLNEQFF	TGTGCCAGTTGTATTAGGGACAGGGGGCTCAATGAGCAGTTCTTC
TRBV4-2	.	.	TRBJ1-3	CASSQVGPINTIYF	TGTGCCAGCAGCCAAGTCGGGCCGATAAACACCATATATTTT
TRBV28	many	.	TRBJ2-7	CASSVIRDNYEQYF	TGTGCCAGCAGCGTGATCCGGGACAACTACGAGCAGTACTTC
TRBV4-1	few	.	TRBJ1-5	CASSQVTGTQYQPQHF	TGCGCCAGCAGCCAAGTAACCGGGACGCAGTATCAGCCCCAGCATTTT
TRBV12-3/TRBV12-4	many	TRBD1	TRBJ2-7	CASSLSGQGAPHYEQYF	TGTGCCAGCAGTTTGTCAGGACAGGGGGCTCCTCACTACGAGCAGTACTTC
TRBV29-1	few	.	TRBJ1-1	CSVARRGGRGAAMNTEAFF	TGCAGCGTTGCAAGAAGAGGGGGGCGGGGGGCAGCGATGAACACTGAAGCTTTCTTT
TRBV6-1	.	.	TRBJ2-2	CASSELYTGELFF	TGTGCCAGCAGTGAACTATATACCGGGGAGCTGTTTTTT
TRBV9	many	TRBD2	TRBJ2-7	CASSVGGRGHYEQYF	TGTGCCAGCAGCGTAGGCGGGAGGGGGCACTACGAGCAGTACTTC